The next 15 T cell receptor beta chains were all read from a single sample in a study of Graves' ophthalmopathy and Graves' hyperthyroidism. Amplified material comprised TCR beta CDR3 regions derived from RNA transcripts. An initial RT-PCR round employing HTBI primers preceded a second-round multiplex PCR. MiXCR, run by TCRdb on the multiplex PCR reads, gives a single entry per CDR3 protein. The table has under 800,000 distinct CDR3 sequences, about a fifth seen once. Sequencing was done on a sample of peripheral blood. These receptors all come from a woman younger than 35 with stable Graves' hyperthyroidism. Some clones in this sample may be carry-over from other donors' samples.

The chain joins TRBV4-2 to TRBJ1-1, with D unresolved. The germline V gene encodes CDR1 LGHNA and CDR2 YNFKEQ. V shed 0 bases and J shed 1 base, with 9 bases lying between them. The CDR3 has 15 amino acids. The CDR3 region is CASSQDGWGNTEAFF. CDR3 coding DNA: TGTGCCAGCAGCCAAGATGGATGGGGGAACACTGAAGCTTTCTTT.

This clonotype was picked up many times. This chain uses TRBV6-5 with TRBJ2-5, with a tentative D call TRBD1 (5 bases). Germline V gene sequence: CDR1 MNHEY, CDR2 SVGAGI. This CDR3 has 15 amino acids. The ends were cut back, 0 bases at V and 2 bases at J, with 10 bases in the middle. The CDR3 bases are TGTGCCAGCAGTTACTCCAGGGATTTACAAGAGACCCAGTACTTC. Translated: CASSYSRDLQETQYF.

This clonotype was detected ten times or more. The rearrangement links TRBV29-1 to TRBJ1-1; the D gene is possibly TRBD1 (6 bases). V gave up 4 bases and J gave up 9 bases, with 18 bases separating them. The CDR3 sequence is 13 residues long. CDR1 and CDR2 (germline): SQVTM, ANQGSEA. In DNA form, the CDR3 reads TGCAGCGTTGGGAGGGGGGCACATTCCCAAGCTTTCTTT. Translated, it gives CSVGRGAHSQAFF.

The table lists this clonotype with many counts. This chain uses TRBV11-2 with TRBJ1-2, with D maybe TRBD1 (5 bases). Per the germline V gene, CDR1 is SGHAT and CDR2 is FQNNGV. Trimming shortened V by 5 bases and J by 2 bases, and 15 bases separated the two germline ends. The CDR3 is made up of 15 amino acids. For the CDR3, the DNA is TGTGCCAGCAGCCCCTCGGTGGGGGGAAACTATGGCTACACCTTC. Translating gives CASSPSVGGNYGYTF.

The rearrangement uses TRBV6-2 or TRBV6-3 and TRBJ1-1, with 7 bases fitting TRBD1. The V gene's germline CDR1 is MNHEY and CDR2 SVGEGT. The CDR3 covers 18 residues. V trimming: 7 bases; J trimming: 4 bases; junction bases outside the gene matches: 21. The CDR3 DNA is TGTGCCAGCACTCTTTTTATCGTCCAGGGGGGAAGATTCACTGAAGCTTTCTTT. This sequence encodes CASTLFIVQGGRFTEAFF.

This clonotype came up a few times. The V call is TRBV7-9, the J call TRBJ1-2, with D tentatively TRBD1 (6 bases). V lost 4 bases and J lost 4, with 16 bases in between. The CDR3 has 15 amino acids. The germline V gene has CDR1 SEHNR and CDR2 FQNEAQ (reference sequence). The CDR3 nucleotides are TGTGCCAGCAGCTCTCTCCGGGACACCGCCTATGGCTACACCTTC. Amino acids: CASSSLRDTAYGYTF.

This clonotype was counted at least ten times. The DNA for the CDR3 is TGTGCCAGCACCCCGGGAGGGGGCGCACGTTACGAGCAGTACTTC. Its translation: CASTPGGGARYEQYF. V is TRBV28 and J is TRBJ2-7; D may be TRBD2 (8 bases). Per the germline V gene, CDR1 is MDHEN and CDR2 is SYDVKM. The CDR3 has 15 residues. V lost 7 bases and J 4 bases, leaving 20 bases between the germline ends.

This clonotype was counted between two and nine times. The V gene is TRBV12-3 or TRBV12-4, the J gene TRBJ2-2, with a weak D call TRBD2 (5 bases). The CDR3 loop spans 14 amino acids. With 7 bases removed from V and 7 bases from J, the gap between germline ends came to 16 bases. CDR3 DNA sequence: TGTGCCAGCAATCCCGTTGGGAGAAACGGGGAGCTGTTTTTT. Residues: CASNPVGRNGELFF.

This CDR3 is CASSPSAQRHTEAFF. CDR3 in DNA: TGTGCCAGCTCACCGTCAGCACAGCGCCACACTGAAGCTTTCTTT. This sequence joins TRBV18 and TRBJ1-1; D is unresolved. CDR3 length: 15 residues. Germline V CDR1 and CDR2: KGHSH, LQKENI. Trimming removed 3 bases from V and 3 bases from J, with 14 bases in between.

V gene TRBV6-1 combines with J gene TRBJ1-1; D unresolved. Trimming stripped 2 bases from V and 5 bases from J, with 9 bases between. The germline gives CDR1 MNHNS, CDR2 SASEGT. The CDR3 has 13 residues. In nucleotides, the CDR3 is TGTGCCAGCAGTGAACTACTTGAGACTGAAGCTTTCTTT. Protein: CASSELLETEAFF.

The chain joins TRBV9 to TRBJ1-1; maybe TRBD1 (6 bases). V lost 4 bases, J lost 2 bases, and 12 bases lay in between. There are 14 residues in the CDR3. Germline CDR1 is SGDLS and CDR2 is YYNGEE. The CDR3 sequence: CASSTRGDNTEAFF. The CDR3 region has the DNA TGTGCCAGCAGCACCAGGGGCGACAACACTGAAGCTTTCTTT. Together with reference TRBV9 and TRBJ1-1, the CDR3 gives the full variable domain: DSGVTQTPKHLITATGQRVTLRCSPRSGDLSVYWYQQSLDQGLQFLIQYYNGEERAKGNILERFSAQQFPDLHSELNLSSLELGDSALYFCASSTRGDNTEAFFGQGTRLTVV.

This clonotype occurred many times. V usage is TRBV5-6 and J usage is TRBJ2-5; the match to TRBD2 covers 8 bases. Germline trimming cut 3 bases from V and 0 bases from J; bases unmatched to any gene: 4. Germline lookup yields CDR1 SGHDT and CDR2 YYEEEE. This CDR3 comprises 15 residues. CDR3 loop: CASSSAGANQETQYF. CDR3 coding DNA: TGTGCCAGCAGCTCAGCGGGGGCCAACCAAGAGACCCAGTACTTC.

The sample holds a few counts of this clonotype. This sequence joins TRBV29-1 and TRBJ1-1; the D gene is possibly TRBD1 (6 bases). This CDR3 is built from 14 residues. CDR1 and CDR2 (germline): SQVTM, ANQGSEA. Trimming pared 6 bases from V and 0 bases from J, leaving 14 bases between. The CDR3 sequence: CSVPWGTMNTEAFF. The DNA of the CDR3 is TGCAGCGTCCCGTGGGGGACAATGAACACTGAAGCTTTCTTT.

This clonotype was found many times. V gene TRBV29-1 combines with J gene TRBJ2-7; D might be TRBD1 (5 bases). The CDR3 has 14 amino acids. CDR1 and CDR2 (germline): SQVTM, ANQGSEA. Trimming took off 0 bases at V and 2 bases at J, with 11 bases between the two ends. CDR3 nucleotides: TGCAGCGTTGAAGATCCTGACAGAACCTACGAGCAGTACTTC. Its protein product is CSVEDPDRTYEQYF.

The rearrangement joins TRBV12-3 or TRBV12-4 to TRBJ2-2; D is unclear. The CDR3 contains 12 residues. The germline V and J ends were trimmed by 5 bases and 6 bases, with 7 bases remaining between them. CDR3 DNA sequence: TGTGCCAGCAGTCGTGATTCCGGGGAGCTGTTTTTT. It yields the protein CASSRDSGELFF.